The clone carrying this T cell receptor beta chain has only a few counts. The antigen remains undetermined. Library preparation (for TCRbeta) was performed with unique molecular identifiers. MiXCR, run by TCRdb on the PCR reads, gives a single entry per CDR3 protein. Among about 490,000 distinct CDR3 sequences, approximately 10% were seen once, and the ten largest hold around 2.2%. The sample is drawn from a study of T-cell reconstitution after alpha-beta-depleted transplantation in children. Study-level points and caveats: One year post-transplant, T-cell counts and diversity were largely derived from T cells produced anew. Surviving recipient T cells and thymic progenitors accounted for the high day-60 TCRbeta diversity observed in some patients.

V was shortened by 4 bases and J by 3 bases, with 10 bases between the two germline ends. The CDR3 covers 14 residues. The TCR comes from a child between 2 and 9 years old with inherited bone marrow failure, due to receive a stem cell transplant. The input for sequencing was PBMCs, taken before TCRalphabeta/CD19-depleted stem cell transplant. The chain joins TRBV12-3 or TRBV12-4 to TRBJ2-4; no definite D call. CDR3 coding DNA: TGTGCCAGCAGTTGGTGGGATTTCAAAAACATTCAGTACTTC. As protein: CASSWWDFKNIQYF.